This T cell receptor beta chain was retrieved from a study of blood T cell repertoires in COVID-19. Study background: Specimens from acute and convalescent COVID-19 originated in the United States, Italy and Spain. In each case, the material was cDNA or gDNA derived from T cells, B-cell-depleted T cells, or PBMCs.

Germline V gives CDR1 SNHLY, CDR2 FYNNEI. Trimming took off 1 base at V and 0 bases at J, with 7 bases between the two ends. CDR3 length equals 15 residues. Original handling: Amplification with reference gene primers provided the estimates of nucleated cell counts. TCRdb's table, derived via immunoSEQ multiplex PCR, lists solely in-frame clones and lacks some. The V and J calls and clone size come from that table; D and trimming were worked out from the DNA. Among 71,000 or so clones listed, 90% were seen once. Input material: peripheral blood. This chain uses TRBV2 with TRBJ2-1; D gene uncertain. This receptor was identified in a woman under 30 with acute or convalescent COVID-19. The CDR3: CASSEETSSYNEQFF. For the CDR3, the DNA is TGTGCCAGCAGTGAAGAGACTTCCTCCTACAATGAGCAGTTCTTC.